The 22 T cell receptor beta chains reported below all come from one sample, sequenced in a study of blood T cell repertoires in COVID-19. Some clones are missing from TCRdb's copy, which holds only in-frame ones; the method was immunoSEQ multiplex PCR. Of around 430,000 clones listed, about 83% are singletons. The specimen sequenced was PBMCs or T cells enriched from blood (not recorded which). All receptors come from a woman in her fifties or sixties who had recovered from COVID-19.

The chain couples TRBV27 to TRBJ2-3; 8 bases map to TRBD1. Per the germline V gene, CDR1 is MNHEY and CDR2 is SMNVEV (reference sequence). Trimming cost V 2 bases and J 2 bases; bases outside gene matches: 15. The CDR3 is 19 residues long. CDR3 protein: CASSLNPGQGGYPTDTQYF. CDR3 nucleotides: TGTGCCAGCAGTTTAAATCCTGGACAGGGAGGTTACCCCACAGATACGCAGTATTTT.

This clone was detected once. The chain couples TRBV28 to TRBJ2-7, with TRBD2 matching 12 bases. This CDR3 has 14 amino acids. The V and J ends lost 6 bases and 5 bases, in that order; junction bases with no gene match: 5. Germline CDR1 MDHEN, CDR2 SYDVKM. CDR3 DNA: TGTGCCAGCAGGACTAGCGGGGGAATGGACGAGCAGTACTTC. The encoded protein is CASRTSGGMDEQYF.

The gene calls are TRBV28 and TRBJ2-7; the match to TRBD2 covers 8 bases. In germline, CDR1 is MDHEN, CDR2 SYDVKM. This CDR3 is built from 14 residues. V lost 2 bases and J lost 3; bases outside the gene matches: 3. CDR3 in DNA: TGTGCCAGCAGTTTAGCGGGGGGCGACTACGAGCAGTACTTC. Its protein product is CASSLAGGDYEQYF.

The chain recombines TRBV9 with TRBJ1-3; D is possibly TRBD1 (6 bases). The CDR3 runs 16 residues. CDR1 and CDR2 (germline): SGDLS, YYNGEE. V was cut by 3 bases and J by 0 bases, with 13 bases left in between. CDR3 sequence (DNA): TGTGCCAGCAGCGGAACAGGGCGCACCTCTGGAAACACCATATATTTT. This translates into CASSGTGRTSGNTIYF.

The rearrangement uses TRBV4-1 and TRBJ1-5; D remains ambiguous. Germline CDR1 and CDR2: MGHRA and YSYEKL. V was clipped by 4 bases and J by 5 bases, with 9 bases between them. This CDR3 region has 13 residues. CDR3 coding DNA: TGCGCCAGCAGCCTAGCTCTTGATCAGCCCCAGCATTTT. As protein: CASSLALDQPQHF.

The chain combines TRBV7-2 with TRBJ1-4, with 12 bases fitting TRBD1. This CDR3 has 18 residues. The V and J ends lost 1 base and 7 bases, in that order; junction bases with no gene match: 10. Germline loops: CDR1 SGHTA, CDR2 FQGNSA. CDR3 in DNA: TGTGCCAGCAGCTTAGTTGGGACAGGGGGCGCGGGGCGTGAAAAACTGTTTTTT. It yields the protein CASSLVGTGGAGREKLFF.

The chain has TRBV9 and TRBJ2-7; 11 bases line up with TRBD2. This CDR3 comprises 16 residues. V lost 0 bases, J lost 3 bases, and 5 bases stayed unmatched. Germline loops: CDR1 SGDLS, CDR2 YYNGEE. The CDR3 loop reads CASSVGGSGGDYEQYF. CDR3 sequence (DNA): TGTGCCAGCAGCGTAGGAGGTAGCGGGGGGGACTACGAGCAGTACTTC.

In nucleotides, the CDR3 is TGCGCCAGCAGTACCCAGGCGACCACACCTCTTTTCTATGGCTACACCTTC. Translation: CASSTQATTPLFYGYTF. This rearrangement joins TRBV10-1 to TRBJ1-2; D gene ambiguous. Per the germline V gene, CDR1 is WNHNN and CDR2 is SYGVQD (reference sequence). Trimming pared 5 bases from V and 4 bases from J, leaving 23 bases between. The CDR3 sequence is 17 residues long.

This chain joins TRBV19 and TRBJ1-2, with D possibly TRBD1 on 5 matching bases. Per the germline V gene, CDR1 is LNHDA and CDR2 is SQIVND (reference sequence). With 6 bases removed from V and 4 bases from J, the gap between germline ends came to 12 bases. The CDR3 spans 13 residues. The CDR3 is CASSVRESYGYTF. CDR3 nucleotide sequence: TGTGCCAGTAGCGTCAGGGAATCCTATGGCTACACCTTC.

The rearrangement joins TRBV7-9 to TRBJ1-2; D remains ambiguous. This CDR3 region has 14 residues. Trimming removed 6 bases from V and 7 bases from J, with 18 bases in between. Germline values: CDR1 SEHNR, CDR2 FQNEAQ (reference sequence). The CDR3 protein is CASSPAEGRGGYTF. The CDR3 nucleotides read TGTGCCAGCAGTCCCGCCGAAGGGCGGGGTGGCTACACCTTC. Variable domain in full (rest from reference TRBV7-9 and TRBJ1-2): DTGVSQNPRHKITKRGQNVTFRCDPISEHNRLYWYRQTLGQGPEFLTYFQNEAQLEKSRLLSDRFSAERPKGSFSTLEIQRTEQGDSAMYLCASSPAEGRGGYTFGSGTRLTVV.

There are a few counts of this clone. J is TRBJ1-2 and V is TRBV7-8, with D tentatively TRBD1 (6 bases). Germline CDR1 SGHVS, CDR2 FQNEAQ. This CDR3 is built from 14 residues. V lost 5 bases and J lost 4, with 14 bases in between. In DNA, the CDR3 is TGTGCCAGCAGCCCCGAACAGGGTCGCTATGGCTACACCTTC. It is translated as CASSPEQGRYGYTF.

The chain carries TRBV5-6 and TRBJ1-5, with unresolved D. Trimming cost V 1 base and J 0 bases, with 8 bases left between them. The CDR3 is 15 residues long. From germline, CDR1 is SGHDT and CDR2 YYEEEE. CDR3 region: CASSLRSYSNQPQHF. The CDR3 DNA follows: TGTGCCAGCAGCTTGAGGAGTTATAGCAATCAGCCCCAGCATTTT.

The chain has TRBV10-3 and TRBJ2-7; D is unclear. Between the trimmed V and J ends, which lost 0 bases and 2 bases, there was a span of 8 bases. Per the germline V gene, CDR1 is ENHRY and CDR2 is SYGVKD. The CDR3 runs to 14 residues. CDR3 DNA: TGTGCCATCAGTGAGTCCACTCAACCCTACGAGCAGTACTTC. Translated, it gives CAISESTQPYEQYF.

The V call is TRBV30, the J call TRBJ1-1; D is possibly TRBD1 (5 bases). CDR1 is GTSNPN and CDR2 is SVGIG in the germline V gene (reference sequence). V was clipped by 0 bases and J by 7 bases, with 12 bases between them. CDR3 length: 13 residues. The CDR3 nucleotides read TGTGCCTGGAGTGTAAGGGGTGGAAGTGAAGCTTTCTTT. Encoded protein: CAWSVRGGSEAFF.

This chain uses TRBV5-5 with TRBJ1-4; 7 bases map to TRBD1. V shed 1 base, J shed 8 bases, and the junction held 8 bases outside the gene matches. CDR1 is SGHKS and CDR2 is YYEKEE in the germline V gene (reference sequence). CDR3 size: 15 residues. CDR3: CASSLYTGDTEKLFF. The CDR3 DNA is TGTGCCAGCAGCTTGTATACAGGGGACACCGAAAAACTGTTTTTT.

Points on this clone: Within the sample, other DNA sequences also encode this same CDR3. This chain links TRBV27 with TRBJ2-7; TRBD2 matches at 7 bases. This CDR3 contains 13 residues. Germline CDR1 is MNHEY and CDR2 is SMNVEV (reference sequence). Trimming cost V 5 bases and J 3 bases; bases outside gene matches: 4. CDR3 sequence reads: CASSLGGGYEQYF. The CDR3 DNA reads TGTGCCAGCAGTCTCGGCGGGGGCTACGAGCAGTACTTC.

V is TRBV19 and J is TRBJ1-2, with TRBD1 matching 8 bases. The V segment lost 6 bases and the J segment 1 base; nucleotides outside the gene matches: 13. There are 17 residues in the CDR3. Germline V gene lookup returns CDR1 LNHDA and CDR2 SQIVND (reference sequence). CDR3 sequence (DNA): TGTGCCAGTAGCCCCGGGACAGGCGATGAATTTAACTATGGCTACACCTTC. As protein: CASSPGTGDEFNYGYTF. The whole variable domain, filled in from reference TRBV19 and TRBJ1-2, reads DGGITQSPKYLFRKEGQNVTLSCEQNLNHDAMYWYRQDPGQGLRLIYYSQIVNDFQKGDIAEGYSVSREKKESFPLTVTSAQKNPTAFYLCASSPGTGDEFNYGYTFGSGTRLTVV.

The rearrangement uses TRBV28 and TRBJ1-4; TRBD1 might be the D (6 bases). Germline CDR1 reads MDHEN; CDR2 reads SYDVKM. V gave up 5 bases and J gave up 4 bases, with 20 bases separating them. CDR3 length equals 17 residues. The CDR3 sequence: CASSLALNRELNEKLFF. CDR3 coding DNA: TGTGCCAGCAGTCTCGCCCTGAACAGGGAGCTTAATGAAAAACTGTTTTTT. Combining the CDR3 with reference TRBV28 and TRBJ1-4 gives the whole variable domain DVKVTQSSRYLVKRTGEKVFLECVQDMDHENMFWYRQDPGLGLRLIYFSYDVKMKEKGDIPEGYSVSREKKERFSLILESASTNQTSMYLCASSLALNRELNEKLFFGSGTQLSVL.

The chain employs TRBV29-1 and TRBJ1-5, with D tentatively TRBD1 (6 bases). CDR1 is SQVTM, CDR2 ANQGSEA, per germline. This CDR3 has 14 amino acids. V dropped 6 bases and J dropped 5 bases, with 17 bases sitting between them. This chain's CDR3 is CSVARGGRDQPQHF. In DNA form, the CDR3 reads TGCAGCGTCGCCAGAGGGGGGAGGGATCAGCCCCAGCATTTT.

About this clone itself: Additional DNA sequences in this sample encode the identical CDR3. The gene calls are TRBV7-2 and TRBJ2-7; D is unresolved. Looked up from germline, CDR1 is SGHTA and CDR2 is FQGNSA. The CDR3 extends over 12 amino acids. Trimming cost V 5 bases and J 0 bases, with 5 bases left between them. DNA for the CDR3: TGTGCCAGCAGCCTGAGCTCCTACGAGCAGTACTTC. This encodes CASSLSSYEQYF.

The chain has TRBV10-3 and TRBJ2-1, with 10 positions matching TRBD1. Germline-derived CDR1 and CDR2 are ENHRY and SYGVKD. This CDR3 has 16 residues. The J segment lost 3 bases and the V segment lost 6 bases, leaving 8 bases of the junction unmatched. CDR3 sequence reads: CAISRAGTGDYNEQFF. DNA for the CDR3: TGTGCCATCAGCAGAGCCGGGACAGGGGACTACAATGAGCAGTTCTTC.

As regards this clone: Other DNA sequences of this sample code for an identical CDR3. The rearrangement joins TRBV7-3 to TRBJ2-5, with TRBD2 matching over 11 bases. The V segment lost 5 bases and the J segment 2 bases; nucleotides outside the gene matches: 4. The CDR3 is made up of 15 amino acids. Germline CDR1 is SGHTA and CDR2 is FQGTGA. The chain's CDR3 is CASSEGLADQETQYF. Here the CDR3 DNA reads TGTGCCAGCAGCGAGGGACTAGCGGATCAAGAGACCCAGTACTTC.